Shown below are 12 T cell receptor beta chains from a single sample sequenced in a study of OX40 agonist ivuxolimab in advanced cancers. Sequenced by immunoSEQ multiplex PCR; TCRdb stores in-frame clones only, minus some. The repertoire holds more than 75,000 clones, 75% to 90% seen once, with 0.38% in the top ten. Material: CD4+ or CD8+ T cells sorted from blood, obtained in a trial of the OX40 agonist ivuxolimab. The receptor set was obtained from an adult with an advanced solid tumor such as melanoma, head and neck, liver or kidney cancer.

This chain joins TRBV5-1 and TRBJ1-5, with D hard to call. This CDR3 is 14 amino acids long. The V gene's germline CDR1 is SGHRS and CDR2 YFSETQ. The ends were cut back, 3 bases at V and 4 bases at J, with 11 bases in the middle. CDR3 sequence: CASSSGDWNQPQHF. The CDR3 DNA follows: TGCGCCAGCAGCTCCGGGGATTGGAATCAGCCCCAGCATTTT.

The CDR3: CASMRDRDGLYGYTF. The CDR3, as DNA: TGCGCCAGCATGAGGGACAGGGATGGGCTCTATGGCTACACCTTC. This rearrangement joins TRBV10-2 to TRBJ1-2, with TRBD1 identical over 9 bases. Germline V lookup: CDR1 WSHSY, CDR2 SAAADI. This CDR3 comprises 15 residues. The V gene end was trimmed by 7 bases and the J gene end by 4 bases; junction bases not matched to a gene: 10.

CDR3 in amino acids: CASNPPGGSTEAFF. CDR3 DNA: TGTGCCAGCAACCCCCCAGGTGGTAGCACTGAAGCTTTCTTT. The rearrangement joins TRBV6-5 to TRBJ1-1; D ambiguous. CDR3 length equals 14 residues. Germline values: CDR1 MNHEY, CDR2 SVGAGI. Between the trimmed V and J ends, which lost 7 bases and 4 bases, there was a span of 16 bases.

The CDR3 loop is CASTPRASSYNEQFF. The CDR3 nucleotides are TGTGCCAGCACTCCTCGGGCGAGCTCCTACAATGAGCAGTTCTTC. The chain combines TRBV11-3 with TRBJ2-1, with D hard to call. CDR1 and CDR2 (germline): SGHNT, YENEEA. Trimming left V 7 bases short and J 0 bases short, with 13 bases between. The CDR3 has 15 amino acids.

CDR3 protein: CAVETGLAGGTGQFF. The CDR3 DNA reads as TGTGCCGTGGAGACGGGACTAGCGGGAGGGACCGGGCAGTTCTTC. The chain recombines TRBV7-2 with TRBJ2-1; 16 nucleotides align to TRBD2. CDR3 length: 15 amino acids. CDR1 and CDR2 from the germline V gene are SGHTA and FQGNSA. Trimming cost V 11 bases and J 12 bases; bases outside gene matches: 13.

J is TRBJ2-1 and V is TRBV18; a possible D gene is TRBD1 (6 bases). Trimming stripped 3 bases from V and 3 bases from J, with 9 bases between. The CDR3 covers 14 residues. In germline, CDR1 is KGHSH, CDR2 LQKENI. The CDR3 nucleotides read TGTGCCAGCTCACCGGACAGTTTCTACAATGAGCAGTTCTTC. Translating gives CASSPDSFYNEQFF.

The V gene is TRBV6-1, the J gene TRBJ1-2; D gene unclear. CDR1 MNHNS and CDR2 SASEGT come from the germline V gene. V gave up 3 bases and J gave up 3 bases, with 11 bases separating them. This CDR3 region has 14 residues. CDR3 amino acids: CASSEHPGYYGYTF. CDR3 nucleotides: TGTGCCAGCAGTGAGCATCCAGGATACTATGGCTACACCTTC.

V is TRBV5-1 and J is TRBJ2-7; 9 nucleotides line up with TRBD1. CDR3 length equals 15 residues. Germline lookup yields CDR1 SGHRS and CDR2 YFSETQ. With 2 bases clipped from V and 1 base from J, the junction kept 4 bases outside the gene matches. CDR3 coding DNA: TGCGCCAGCAGCTTTGGTGACAGGGGGTCCTACGAGCAGTACTTC. As protein: CASSFGDRGSYEQYF.

V usage is TRBV14 and J usage is TRBJ2-1; D is unresolved. From germline, CDR1 is SGHDN and CDR2 FVKESK. The length of the CDR3 is 12 residues. V lost 0 bases and J 8 bases, leaving 5 bases between the germline ends. The CDR3 DNA reads as TGTGCCAGCAGCCAAGAGTTGGATGAGCAGTTCTTC. Protein product: CASSQELDEQFF.

This clone has only one observation. The gene calls are TRBV10-3 and TRBJ1-2; no clear D. The CDR3 contains 13 residues. CDR1 and CDR2 from the germline V gene are ENHRY and SYGVKD. Trimming left V 9 bases short and J 6 bases short, with 17 bases between. As DNA, the CDR3 is TGTGCCATTCGACTGACCCCGGAGCATGGCTACACCTTC. It yields the protein CAIRLTPEHGYTF.

The CDR3, as DNA: TGCAGTGTGACTAGCGACTACGAGCAGTACTTC. It is translated as CSVTSDYEQYF. The rearrangement joins TRBV20-1 to TRBJ2-7; 8 nucleotides match TRBD2. Germline V gene sequence: CDR1 DFQATT, CDR2 SNEGSKA (reference sequence). The length of the CDR3 is 11 residues. V was pared by 7 bases and J by 3 bases, with 2 bases of the junction left unmatched.

This chain joins TRBV19 and TRBJ2-1, with 7 bases matching TRBD2. The J segment lost 8 bases and the V segment lost 4 bases, leaving 8 bases of the junction unmatched. The CDR3 runs 14 residues. Germline V lookup: CDR1 LNHDA, CDR2 SQIVND (reference sequence). CDR3 sequence: CASSNGGSIYEQFF. CDR3 nucleotides: TGTGCCAGTAGTAACGGCGGGAGTATCTATGAGCAGTTCTTC.